Presented here are 30 T cell receptor beta chains from one specimen sequenced in a study of cytotoxic CD8 clonotypes in ibrutinib-treated CLL. Clones were sequenced by immunoSEQ multiplex PCR, and TCRdb holds only the in-frame ones, with some missing. The table has about 49,000 clones, roughly 57% seen once. The sample was PBMCs, taken after 12 months of ibrutinib treatment. All receptors derive from a human donor with chronic lymphocytic leukemia.

This clone was seen a handful of times. The same CDR3 can be traced to other DNA sequences in this sample. This chain joins TRBV7-6 and TRBJ2-1; 11 bases match TRBD2. J gave up 7 bases and V 5 bases, and 4 bases lay outside the gene matches. CDR3 size: 14 residues. CDR1 and CDR2 from the germline V gene are SGHVS and FNYEAQ. CDR3 amino acids: CASSPGLAENEQFF. The CDR3 coding sequence is TGTGCCAGCAGCCCGGGACTAGCGGAGAATGAGCAGTTCTTC. Looking up the rest from reference TRBV7-6 and TRBJ2-1 gives the full variable domain: GAGVSQSPRYKVTKRGQDVALRCDPISGHVSLYWYRQALGQGPEFLTYFNYEAQQDKSGLPNDRFSAERPEGSISTLTIQRTEQRDSAMYRCASSPGLAENEQFFGPGTRLTVL.

This clone has a handful of counts. The genes are TRBV7-9 and TRBJ1-3, with D perhaps matching TRBD1 (6 bases). V was pared by 10 bases and J by 0 bases, with 16 bases between. The CDR3 is 15 amino acids. CDR1 is SEHNR, CDR2 FQNEAQ, per germline (reference sequence). Written as DNA, the CDR3 is TGTGCCATCCGGACAGACGGGAGCTCTGGAAACACCATATATTTT. The encoded protein is CAIRTDGSSGNTIYF.

The table lists this clone with a count of one. The rearrangement links TRBV11-1 to TRBJ2-1; 11 bases are a match to TRBD1. V shed 3 bases, J shed 6 bases, and the junction held 1 base outside the gene matches. Germline loops: CDR1 SGHAT, CDR2 FQDESV (reference sequence). This CDR3 region has 14 residues. The CDR3 region has the DNA TGTGCCAGCAGCTTCGGGACAGGGGGCAATGAGCAGTTCTTC. It specifies CASSFGTGGNEQFF.

This chain links TRBV9 with TRBJ1-4; 10 nucleotides align to TRBD1. Germline V CDR1 and CDR2: SGDLS, YYNGEE. The CDR3 sequence is 15 residues long. Trimming removed 3 bases from V and 8 bases from J; junction bases left unmatched: 7. The CDR3 coding sequence is TGTGCCAGCAGCGGCGACAGGGGGCATAGGGAAAAACTGTTTTTT. It encodes CASSGDRGHREKLFF.

This clone was seen only a few times. The chain is built from TRBV27 and TRBJ2-7, with 11 bases aligning to TRBD2. The CDR3 spans 15 residues. With V trimmed by 2 bases and J by 6 bases, 6 bases remained unmatched. Germline V gene sequence: CDR1 MNHEY, CDR2 SMNVEV (reference sequence). As DNA, the CDR3 is TGTGCCAGCAGTTTAATGGGGCTAGCGGGAGGCGAGCAGTACTTC. Encoded protein: CASSLMGLAGGEQYF.

A few counts support this clone. This chain joins TRBV10-1 and TRBJ2-7, with 11 bases lining up with TRBD1. The J segment lost 4 bases and the V segment lost 6 bases, leaving 8 bases of the junction unmatched. The CDR3 is made up of 15 amino acids. Looked up from germline, CDR1 is WNHNN and CDR2 is SYGVQD (reference sequence). The CDR3 sequence is CASSEGQGALYEQYF. The CDR3 region has the DNA TGCGCCAGCAGCGAAGGACAGGGGGCTCTTTACGAGCAGTACTTC.

DNA for the CDR3: TGCGCCAGCAGCTTGGATTCGTCCACAGATACGCAGTATTTT. Its translation is CASSLDSSTDTQYF. The rearrangement joins TRBV5-1 to TRBJ2-3; D not resolved. This CDR3 has 14 amino acids. V shed 0 bases and J shed 2 bases, with 7 bases lying between them. Germline loops: CDR1 SGHRS, CDR2 YFSETQ.

This clone was counted a few times. V is TRBV11-3 and J is TRBJ2-2, with D possibly being TRBD1 (6 bases). The V end lost 3 bases, the J end lost 0 bases, and 8 bases lay between the germline ends. The CDR3 extends over 15 amino acids. Germline CDR1 reads SGHNT; CDR2 reads YENEEA. The CDR3 loop reads CASSLGQTNTGELFF. The CDR3 nucleotides are TGTGCCAGCAGCTTGGGACAAACGAACACCGGGGAGCTGTTTTTT.

The gene calls are TRBV27 and TRBJ2-2; D unresolved. Deletions cut 2 bases from V and 2 bases from J, with 6 bases between. This CDR3 has 14 residues. CDR1 and CDR2 (germline): MNHEY, SMNVEV (reference sequence). CDR3 residues: CASSLLYNTGELFF. The CDR3 nucleotides are TGTGCCAGCAGTTTACTATACAACACCGGGGAGCTGTTTTTT.

The chain employs TRBV9 and TRBJ1-2; a weak D match, TRBD1 (5 bases). V dropped 2 bases and J dropped 4 bases, with 12 bases sitting between them. This CDR3 contains 14 residues. CDR1 and CDR2 (germline): SGDLS, YYNGEE. Here the CDR3 DNA reads TGTGCCAGCAGCGTTGTCCAGGGCCTCTATGGCTACACCTTC. Encoded protein: CASSVVQGLYGYTF.

This clone was seen a few times. V gene TRBV2 combines with J gene TRBJ2-7; no clear D. CDR3 length equals 13 residues. Germline V gives CDR1 SNHLY, CDR2 FYNNEI. Deletions cut 7 bases from V and 3 bases from J, with 13 bases between. CDR3 in amino acids: CASTLTGFYEQYF. In nucleotides, the CDR3 is TGTGCCAGCACCCTGACGGGCTTCTACGAGCAGTACTTC.

The J gene is TRBJ1-2, the V gene TRBV18; 9 positions agree with TRBD1. This CDR3 is built from 13 residues. CDR1 is KGHSH, CDR2 LQKENI, per germline. J was trimmed by 6 bases and V by 4 bases; bases with no gene match: 3. The CDR3 bases are TGTGCCAGCTCACGGGACAGGGTACATGGCTACACCTTC. It specifies CASSRDRVHGYTF.

This clone was counted only a few times. The V gene is TRBV5-4, the J gene TRBJ2-2, with a weak D call TRBD1 (6 bases). Germline V gives CDR1 SGHNT, CDR2 YYREEE (reference sequence). Deletions cut 5 bases from V and 2 bases from J, with 19 bases between. The CDR3 totals 17 residues. The CDR3 DNA sequence: TGTGCCAGCAGTCATGGAACTCAGGGGATTAACACCGGGGAGCTGTTTTTT. It yields the protein CASSHGTQGINTGELFF.

The rearrangement uses TRBV5-1 and TRBJ2-7; D gene uncertain. The CDR3 covers 15 residues. The germline V gene encodes CDR1 SGHRS and CDR2 YFSETQ. Trimming took off 1 base at V and 2 bases at J, with 13 bases between the two ends. DNA of the CDR3: TGCGCCAGCAGCTTGTCGTCCGGCGCGACCTACGAGCAGTACTTC. Translation gives CASSLSSGATYEQYF.

V usage is TRBV18 and J usage is TRBJ2-5, with a possible D match to TRBD2 (5 bases). Trimming shortened V by 6 bases and J by 4 bases, and 9 bases separated the two germline ends. CDR3 size: 12 residues. Germline V CDR1 and CDR2: KGHSH, LQKENI. CDR3 protein: CASSDGIETQYF. CDR3 nucleotide sequence: TGTGCCAGCTCCGACGGGATAGAGACCCAGTACTTC.

The chain recombines TRBV2 with TRBJ2-7; 9 nucleotides align to TRBD1. The CDR3 loop spans 14 amino acids. The J segment lost 0 bases and the V segment lost 7 bases, leaving 4 bases of the junction unmatched. Germline loops: CDR1 SNHLY, CDR2 FYNNEI. The CDR3 reads CASTGQGSSYEQYF. The CDR3 coding sequence is TGTGCCAGCACCGGACAGGGGAGCTCCTACGAGCAGTACTTC. The full variable domain, completed using reference TRBV2 and TRBJ2-7, is EPEVTQTPSHQVTQMGQEVILRCVPISNHLYFYWYRQILGQKVEFLVSFYNNEISEKSEIFDDQFSVERPDGSNFTLKIRSTKLEDSAMYFCASTGQGSSYEQYFGPGTRLTVT.

The chain is built from TRBV11-2 and TRBJ2-1, with 11 nucleotides matching TRBD2. The CDR3 extends over 14 amino acids. The junction had 3 bases not matched to a gene; V was cut back by 8 bases and J by 3 bases. Germline V gene lookup returns CDR1 SGHAT and CDR2 FQNNGV. This CDR3 is CASRGTSGYNEQFF. CDR3 coding DNA: TGTGCCAGCCGGGGGACTAGCGGCTACAATGAGCAGTTCTTC.

The rearrangement uses TRBV7-9 and TRBJ2-1; 9 bases align to TRBD2. The CDR3 has 13 amino acids. Per the germline V gene, CDR1 is SEHNR and CDR2 is FQNEAQ (reference sequence). Trimming at V came to 8 bases and at J to 5 bases, leaving 4 bases not matched to a gene. CDR3 residues: CASLAGTHNEQFF. The CDR3 coding sequence is TGTGCCAGCCTAGCGGGAACCCACAATGAGCAGTTCTTC.

This chain joins TRBV7-8 and TRBJ2-1; possible D gene TRBD2, 5 bases. V lost 2 bases, J lost 6 bases, and 17 bases lay in between. Germline CDR1 SGHVS, CDR2 FQNEAQ. The CDR3 length is 16 residues. CDR3: CASSLYPGLEGNEQFF. The DNA for the CDR3 is TGTGCCAGCAGCTTATACCCGGGTCTTGAGGGCAATGAGCAGTTCTTC.

This clone was observed a few times. This CDR3 reads CASSGQMNTGELFF. CDR3 in DNA: TGTGCCAGCAGTGGACAGATGAACACCGGGGAGCTGTTTTTT. The J gene is TRBJ2-2, the V gene TRBV6-1; tentatively, D is TRBD1 (5 bases). The V end lost 4 bases, the J end lost 1 base, and 7 bases lay between the germline ends. Per germline, CDR1 MNHNS and CDR2 SASEGT. The CDR3 is 14 residues long.

Notes on this clone: One end of the junction varies from germline; a read error may be responsible. The chain carries TRBV14 and TRBJ2-1; 11 positions agree with TRBD2. The CDR3 spans 15 residues. Germline CDR1 reads SGHDN; CDR2 reads FVKESK. The DNA for the CDR3 is TGTGCCAGCAGTCAAGGACTAGCGGGTTACAATGAGCAGTTCTTC. Amino acids: CASSQGLAGYNEQFF.

This chain joins TRBV28 and TRBJ2-3; 7 bases line up with TRBD1. In germline, CDR1 is MDHEN, CDR2 SYDVKM. This CDR3 is 16 amino acids long. With V trimmed by 4 bases and J by 4 bases, 11 bases remained unmatched. CDR3: CASSSPKRQGPDTQYF. CDR3 coding DNA: TGTGCCAGCAGTTCACCCAAGAGACAGGGCCCAGATACGCAGTATTTT.

The rearrangement joins TRBV10-2 to TRBJ2-7, with D perhaps TRBD2 (5 bases). The CDR3 has 12 residues. Per the germline V gene, CDR1 is WSHSY and CDR2 is SAAADI. V was trimmed by 8 bases and J by 5 bases, leaving 13 bases between them. The CDR3 loop is CASGSLIHEQYF. Written as DNA, the CDR3 is TGCGCCAGCGGGAGCCTCATACACGAGCAGTACTTC.

Only a few counts were recorded for this clone. The rearrangement links TRBV9 to TRBJ2-1, with a tentative D call TRBD2 (6 bases). CDR3 length: 16 residues. CDR1 SGDLS and CDR2 YYNGEE come from the germline V gene. V shed 2 bases and J shed 5 bases, with 17 bases lying between them. Here the CDR3 DNA reads TGTGCCAGCAGCGTCACCGGGACTCCATGGGACAATGAGCAGTTCTTC. This codes for CASSVTGTPWDNEQFF.

The CDR3 DNA sequence: TGTGCCAGCAGTCGGACAGGCAGGGCCGAGCAGTACTTC. This gives the protein CASSRTGRAEQYF. The chain carries TRBV28 and TRBJ2-7, with 7 bases fitting TRBD1. Looked up from germline, CDR1 is MDHEN and CDR2 is SYDVKM. The CDR3 totals 13 residues. V was clipped by 5 bases and J by 6 bases; unmatched bases: 7. Together with reference TRBV28 and TRBJ2-7, the CDR3 gives the full variable domain: DVKVTQSSRYLVKRTGEKVFLECVQDMDHENMFWYRQDPGLGLRLIYFSYDVKMKEKGDIPEGYSVSREKKERFSLILESASTNQTSMYLCASSRTGRAEQYFGPGTRLTVT.

V usage is TRBV9 and J usage is TRBJ1-1; TRBD1 agrees at 10 bases. Trimming cost V 3 bases and J 4 bases; bases outside gene matches: 6. Germline lookup yields CDR1 SGDLS and CDR2 YYNGEE. This CDR3 is 15 amino acids long. CDR3 DNA: TGTGCCAGCAGCGGACAGGGGGCGACGGTCACTGAAGCTTTCTTT. It yields the protein CASSGQGATVTEAFF.

The chain recombines TRBV5-4 with TRBJ1-3, with no clear D. Trimming cost V 1 base and J 2 bases, with 10 bases left between them. The CDR3 is 15 amino acids. Germline assignment: CDR1 SGHNT and CDR2 YYREEE (reference sequence). CDR3 loop: CASSLPGAAGNTIYF. In DNA, the CDR3 is TGTGCCAGCAGCTTGCCTGGTGCTGCTGGAAACACCATATATTTT.

V is TRBV4-2 and J is TRBJ2-2, with D maybe TRBD2 (5 bases). The CDR3 contains 15 residues. CDR1 is LGHNA, CDR2 YNFKEQ, per germline. V was pared by 0 bases and J by 6 bases, with 11 bases between. The CDR3 here is CASSQDTSIAGELFF. The CDR3 bases are TGTGCCAGCAGCCAAGATACTAGTATCGCCGGGGAGCTGTTTTTT.

This clone is medium-sized within its sample. The genes are TRBV7-2 and TRBJ2-5; 10 bases match TRBD2. The CDR3 loop spans 14 amino acids. V lost 4 bases and J lost 4; bases outside the gene matches: 3. Germline assignment: CDR1 SGHTA and CDR2 FQGNSA. CDR3 DNA sequence: TGTGCCAGCAGCTGGCTAGCGGGAGCAGAGACCCAGTACTTC. Translation gives CASSWLAGAETQYF.

The chain carries TRBV6-1 and TRBJ1-1; D remains unclear. The germline V gene encodes CDR1 MNHNS and CDR2 SASEGT. V dropped 7 bases and J dropped 5 bases, with 8 bases sitting between them. The CDR3 is made up of 11 amino acids. Written as DNA, the CDR3 is TGTGCCAGCAATATAAGGACTGAAGCTTTCTTT. Protein product: CASNIRTEAFF.